Each of the 30 T cell receptor beta chains below was sequenced from the same sample in a study of spatial heterogeneity in lung cancer. Time point indicated: sample taken at primary tumor resection. TCRs were sequenced from unsorted whole RNA of tumor, nontumor lung or PBMC. TCRdb re-derived calls from the 5' RACE reads in MiXCR, one entry per CDR3 protein. The sample shows tens of thousands of distinct CDR3 sequences, approximately 20% of them seen only once. Sequenced material: PBMCs, taken at surgery. The receptor source for this set is a male donor with early-stage non-small cell lung cancer.

The chain uses TRBV7-2 and TRBJ2-3; 9 bases align to TRBD2. V shed 1 base, J shed 7 bases, and the junction held 3 bases outside the gene matches. Germline lookup yields CDR1 SGHTA and CDR2 FQGNSA. This CDR3 contains 14 residues. Written as DNA, the CDR3 is TGTGCCAGCAGCTTAGTTGCGGGAGGGAATACGCAGTATTTT. Translation: CASSLVAGGNTQYF.

This clonotype was detected only a few times. The V call is TRBV3-1, the J call TRBJ2-1; 8 nucleotides match TRBD2. Trimming took 4 bases from V and 2 from J; bases not matched to a gene: 4. The germline gives CDR1 LGHDT, CDR2 YNNKEL (reference sequence). The CDR3 is 15 residues long. CDR3 sequence: CASSPSSGTYNEQFF. The CDR3 DNA reads as TGTGCCAGCAGCCCGAGTAGCGGGACCTACAATGAGCAGTTCTTC.

This clonotype turned up a few times. The chain carries TRBV20-1 and TRBJ1-4; D is unresolved. Germline V CDR1 and CDR2: DFQATT, SNEGSKA (reference sequence). Deletions cut 3 bases from V and 4 bases from J, with 18 bases between. This CDR3 is 16 amino acids long. CDR3: CSASGLGLQNNEKLFF. CDR3 sequence (DNA): TGCAGTGCTAGCGGATTGGGTCTTCAAAATAATGAAAAACTGTTTTTT.

There are a few counts of this clonotype. The CDR3 sequence is CASSVEAGGLGEQFF. The CDR3 DNA sequence: TGTGCCAGCAGCGTAGAGGCGGGGGGGCTAGGTGAGCAGTTCTTC. The chain joins TRBV9 to TRBJ2-1, with 9 bases aligning to TRBD2. With 0 bases clipped from V and 9 bases from J, the junction kept 7 bases outside the gene matches. Per the germline V gene, CDR1 is SGDLS and CDR2 is YYNGEE. The CDR3 totals 15 residues.

The chain uses TRBV19 and TRBJ2-5, with 12 bases matching TRBD1. The length of the CDR3 is 15 residues. Germline V CDR1 and CDR2: LNHDA, SQIVND (reference sequence). Germline trimming cut 7 bases from V and 4 bases from J; bases unmatched to any gene: 7. The CDR3 DNA reads TGTGCCAGTAAATCCGGGACAGGGGGCAGAGAGACCCAGTACTTC. It is translated as CASKSGTGGRETQYF.

This clonotype was found a few times. CDR3 in DNA: TGTGCCAGCAGTTCGAGGGGGGCGCCCGGCTATGGCTACACCTTC. Translation: CASSSRGAPGYGYTF. V is TRBV27 and J is TRBJ1-2; D perhaps matches TRBD1 (6 bases). Germline V gene data show CDR1 as MNHEY and CDR2 as SMNVEV (reference sequence). The CDR3 runs to 15 residues. Trimming cost V 4 bases and J 4 bases, with 16 bases left between them.

The table lists this clonotype with a few counts. The J gene is TRBJ1-1, the V gene TRBV7-9, with D uncertain. V dropped 1 base and J dropped 1 base, with 10 bases sitting between them. The germline V gene has CDR1 SEHNR and CDR2 FQNEAQ (reference sequence). CDR3 length: 15 residues. The CDR3 coding sequence is TGTGCCAGCAGCTTAGGATTAGGTGGGAACACTGAAGCTTTCTTT. Protein product: CASSLGLGGNTEAFF.

The CDR3 sequence: CASSPQGVDEQYF. CDR3 DNA sequence: TGTGCCAGCAGTCCTCAGGGGGTAGATGAGCAGTACTTC. The V gene is TRBV28, the J gene TRBJ2-7, with 7 bases matching TRBD1. This CDR3 spans 13 amino acids. The junction had 8 bases not matched to a gene; V was cut back by 5 bases and J by 7 bases. Germline CDR1 reads MDHEN; CDR2 reads SYDVKM.

This clonotype turned up a few times. The V gene is TRBV9, the J gene TRBJ2-5, with 9 bases that match TRBD1. CDR3 length: 14 residues. Germline assignment: CDR1 SGDLS and CDR2 YYNGEE. V was pared by 3 bases and J by 4 bases, with 4 bases of the junction left unmatched. Here the CDR3 DNA reads TGTGCCAGCAGCGGTGGGGACAGGGTAGAGACCCAGTACTTC. This codes for CASSGGDRVETQYF.

V is TRBV10-3 and J is TRBJ1-2; 8 positions match TRBD1. CDR1 is ENHRY and CDR2 is SYGVKD in the germline V gene. The V and J ends lost 1 base and 6 bases, in that order; junction bases with no gene match: 7. The CDR3 has 15 residues. CDR3 nucleotides: TGTGCCATCAGTGAGTTCAGGACAGGGAATAATGGCTACACCTTC. This translates into CAISEFRTGNNGYTF.

This clonotype was observed many times. V usage is TRBV6-2 or TRBV6-3 and J usage is TRBJ1-1; 8 bases map to TRBD1. The CDR3 totals 13 residues. Germline V gene sequence: CDR1 MNHEY, CDR2 SVGEGT. V shed 6 bases and J 13 bases; nucleotides not matched to a gene: 13. The CDR3 loop reads CASRPDRGEIGFF. The CDR3 nucleotides are TGTGCCAGCAGACCCGACAGGGGAGAAATTGGTTTCTTT.

The gene calls are TRBV2 and TRBJ2-1; D ambiguous. Germline values: CDR1 SNHLY, CDR2 FYNNEI. Trimming pared 2 bases from V and 6 bases from J, leaving 17 bases between. The CDR3 extends over 16 amino acids. In nucleotides, the CDR3 is TGTGCCAGCAGTGAACGTACAGCTGTGCGAACCAATGAGCAGTTCTTC. Translating it yields CASSERTAVRTNEQFF.

This clonotype was seen repeatedly, ten times or more. V is TRBV27 and J is TRBJ1-1; D call uncertain. Per germline, CDR1 MNHEY and CDR2 SMNVEV (reference sequence). The CDR3 runs to 13 residues. Trimming stripped 4 bases from V and 1 base from J, with 7 bases between. The CDR3 sequence: CASSWEANTEAFF. CDR3 in DNA: TGTGCCAGCAGTTGGGAGGCGAACACTGAAGCTTTCTTT.

In its sample, this clonotype was seen once. The chain combines TRBV29-1 with TRBJ2-2; 8 positions agree with TRBD1. The CDR3 extends over 13 amino acids. V lost 7 bases to trimming and J lost 5 bases; unmatched junction nucleotides: 6. Germline V gene lookup returns CDR1 SQVTM and CDR2 ANQGSEA. The CDR3 loop reads CSAGTGVTGELFF. In nucleotides, the CDR3 is TGCAGCGCCGGGACAGGAGTAACCGGGGAGCTGTTTTTT.

The rearrangement uses TRBV6-6 and TRBJ2-2, with TRBD2 matching over 9 bases. Germline CDR1 MNHNY, CDR2 SVGAGI (reference sequence). The V segment lost 7 bases and the J segment 6 bases; nucleotides outside the gene matches: 6. The CDR3 has 14 residues. The DNA of the CDR3 is TGTGCCAGCATCCGGGCGGGGGGGCCCGGGGAGCTGTTTTTT. It codes for CASIRAGGPGELFF.

In DNA, the CDR3 is TGCGCCAGCAGCTTACGGGTGGGAGCAGGGAATGAGCAGTTCTTC. This encodes CASSLRVGAGNEQFF. The chain carries TRBV5-1 and TRBJ2-1; D might be TRBD1 or TRBD2, each matching 5 bases. Germline V CDR1 and CDR2: SGHRS, YFSETQ. The CDR3 runs 15 residues. Trimming cost V 2 bases and J 7 bases, with 16 bases left between them.

This clonotype was seen only a few times. The V call is TRBV7-2, the J call TRBJ2-5; D not resolved. The ends were cut back, 6 bases at V and 2 bases at J, with 16 bases in the middle. CDR3 length: 15 amino acids. From germline, CDR1 is SGHTA and CDR2 FQGNSA. CDR3 nucleotide sequence: TGTGCCAGCAGTCTAAATCCGTCGTTACAAGAGACCCAGTACTTC. Its protein is CASSLNPSLQETQYF.

This chain uses TRBV5-4 with TRBJ2-5; 7 nucleotides line up with TRBD1. The CDR3 has 14 amino acids. Germline V gives CDR1 SGHNT, CDR2 YYREEE (reference sequence). The trim removed 4 bases at V and 1 base at J, leaving 4 bases unmatched. In DNA, the CDR3 is TGTGCCAGCAGCAAAGGGACAGCCCAAGAGACCCAGTACTTC. This codes for CASSKGTAQETQYF.

This clonotype was counted a few times. J is TRBJ1-6 and V is TRBV5-5, with 7 bases aligning to TRBD1. The V segment lost 0 bases and the J segment 11 bases; nucleotides outside the gene matches: 5. Germline V gene data show CDR1 as SGHKS and CDR2 as YYEKEE (reference sequence). The CDR3 has 14 amino acids. The CDR3 nucleotides read TGTGCCAGCAGCTTGGAGGGGGCTTCGACACCCCTCCACTTT. Protein: CASSLEGASTPLHF.

This clonotype was found a few times. The chain links TRBV9 to TRBJ1-1, with unresolved D. CDR1 is SGDLS, CDR2 YYNGEE, per germline. The CDR3 totals 17 residues. V was pared by 0 bases and J by 3 bases, with 18 bases between. CDR3 bases: TGTGCCAGCAGCGTAGGGGTGCAGGCCGCGGAGGACACTGAAGCTTTCTTT. It yields the protein CASSVGVQAAEDTEAFF.

The chain recombines TRBV5-1 with TRBJ2-2; D is unclear. The CDR3 spans 14 residues. V lost 0 bases to trimming and J lost 5 bases, with 8 bases between them. Looked up from germline, CDR1 is SGHRS and CDR2 is YFSETQ. CDR3 in amino acids: CASSLAGRTGELFF. CDR3 DNA sequence: TGCGCCAGCAGCTTGGCTGGTCGGACCGGGGAGCTGTTTTTT.

The genes are TRBV9 and TRBJ2-5; D ambiguous. The V gene lost 7 bases and the J gene lost 5 bases, with 15 bases spanning the gap. The CDR3 extends over 13 amino acids. Germline values: CDR1 SGDLS, CDR2 YYNGEE. CDR3 bases: TGTGCCAGCGGTAGGTCCATGGGGGAGACCCAGTACTTC. Translated: CASGRSMGETQYF. The full variable domain, its missing parts supplied by reference TRBV9 and TRBJ2-5, is DSGVTQTPKHLITATGQRVTLRCSPRSGDLSVYWYQQSLDQGLQFLIQYYNGEERAKGNILERFSAQQFPDLHSELNLSSLELGDSALYFCASGRSMGETQYFGPGTRLLVL.

This clonotype was seen more than once but under ten times. This chain connects TRBV19 to TRBJ2-3, with 9 bases that match TRBD2. The CDR3 is made up of 18 amino acids. Germline CDR1 reads LNHDA; CDR2 reads SQIVND (reference sequence). Trimming removed 7 bases from V and 2 bases from J; junction bases left unmatched: 16. The CDR3, as DNA: TGTGCCAGTACCGAGATGGCGGCTAGCGGGGTTTTCACAGATACGCAGTATTTT. Translating it yields CASTEMAASGVFTDTQYF.

The chain employs TRBV2 and TRBJ2-5; 7 positions agree with TRBD1. The CDR3 has 11 residues. Germline-derived CDR1 and CDR2 are SNHLY and FYNNEI. V dropped 10 bases and J dropped 2; count of bases not matched to a gene: 1. The CDR3 DNA follows: TGTGCCACGGGACAGCAAGAGACCCAGTACTTC. It encodes CATGQQETQYF.

J is TRBJ1-6 and V is TRBV9; 9 nucleotides match TRBD1. The CDR3 extends over 17 amino acids. Germline V gene lookup returns CDR1 SGDLS and CDR2 YYNGEE. V shed 0 bases, J shed 5 bases, and the junction held 6 bases outside the gene matches. The CDR3 nucleotides read TGTGCCAGCAGCGTAGCTCCCTGGACAGGGGATAATTCACCCCTCCACTTT. Protein: CASSVAPWTGDNSPLHF.

The chain has TRBV28 and TRBJ2-7; D perhaps matches TRBD1 (5 bases). The CDR3 length is 12 residues. Germline V gene sequence: CDR1 MDHEN, CDR2 SYDVKM. The V end lost 6 bases, the J end lost 1 base, and 7 bases lay between the germline ends. CDR3 sequence: CASRTGSYEQYF. The CDR3 DNA reads TGTGCCAGCAGAACAGGTTCCTACGAGCAGTACTTC.

This clonotype was recorded a few times. The rearrangement joins TRBV19 to TRBJ2-5; 7 bases agree with TRBD1. CDR1 is LNHDA, CDR2 SQIVND, per germline (reference sequence). This CDR3 has 15 amino acids. Germline trimming cut 8 bases from V and 1 base from J; bases unmatched to any gene: 10. CDR3 sequence reads: CASGRQGDSQETQYF. CDR3 nucleotide sequence: TGTGCCAGTGGCCGACAGGGAGACTCCCAAGAGACCCAGTACTTC.

In this sample, this clonotype turned up many times. The CDR3 DNA reads TGTGCCAGCAGCCGGAGTGGATCCGGGACAGGGAGCCACGAGCAGTACTTC. It encodes CASSRSGSGTGSHEQYF. The chain recombines TRBV4-2 with TRBJ2-7, with TRBD1 matching 9 bases. The CDR3 runs to 17 residues. CDR1 and CDR2 (germline): LGHNA, YNFKEQ. V was pared by 4 bases and J by 5 bases, with 15 bases of the junction left unmatched.

This chain uses TRBV6-5 with TRBJ2-7, with TRBD2 matching 9 bases. The ends lost 2 bases at V and 0 bases at J; junction bases unmatched: 5. The CDR3 covers 16 residues. Germline V gives CDR1 MNHEY, CDR2 SVGAGI. CDR3 residues: CASSYSGGFSSYEQYF. CDR3 nucleotides: TGTGCCAGCAGTTACAGCGGGGGGTTCAGCTCCTACGAGCAGTACTTC.

The chain recombines TRBV3-1 with TRBJ2-1; 8 bases fit TRBD2. This CDR3 comprises 14 residues. The V gene end was trimmed by 4 bases and the J gene end by 4 bases; junction bases not matched to a gene: 3. Germline CDR1 and CDR2: LGHDT and YNNKEL (reference sequence). CDR3 in amino acids: CASSLSGKYNEQFF. DNA of the CDR3: TGTGCCAGCAGCCTTAGCGGGAAGTACAATGAGCAGTTCTTC.